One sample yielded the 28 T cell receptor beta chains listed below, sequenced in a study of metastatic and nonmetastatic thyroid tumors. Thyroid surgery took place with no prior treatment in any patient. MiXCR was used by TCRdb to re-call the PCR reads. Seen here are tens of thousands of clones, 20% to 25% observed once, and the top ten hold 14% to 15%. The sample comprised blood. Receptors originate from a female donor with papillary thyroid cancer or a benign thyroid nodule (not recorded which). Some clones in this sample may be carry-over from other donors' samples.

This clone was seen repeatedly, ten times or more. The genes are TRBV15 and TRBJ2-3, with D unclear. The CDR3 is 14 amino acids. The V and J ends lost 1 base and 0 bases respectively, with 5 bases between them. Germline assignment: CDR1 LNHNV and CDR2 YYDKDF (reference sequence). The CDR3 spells CATSRVGSTDTQYF. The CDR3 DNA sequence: TGTGCCACCAGCAGAGTGGGTAGCACAGATACGCAGTATTTT.

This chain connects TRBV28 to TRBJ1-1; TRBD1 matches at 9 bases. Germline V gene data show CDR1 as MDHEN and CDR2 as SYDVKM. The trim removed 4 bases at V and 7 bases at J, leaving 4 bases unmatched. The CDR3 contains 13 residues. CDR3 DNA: TGTGCCAGCAGTTCACAGGGGGCTGGTGAAGCTTTCTTT. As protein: CASSSQGAGEAFF.

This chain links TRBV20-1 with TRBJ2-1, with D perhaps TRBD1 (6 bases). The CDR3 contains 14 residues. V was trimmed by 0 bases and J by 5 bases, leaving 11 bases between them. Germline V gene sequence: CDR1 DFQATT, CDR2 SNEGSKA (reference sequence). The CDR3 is CSARDGTFNNEQFF. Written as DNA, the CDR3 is TGCAGTGCTAGAGATGGGACATTTAACAATGAGCAGTTCTTC.

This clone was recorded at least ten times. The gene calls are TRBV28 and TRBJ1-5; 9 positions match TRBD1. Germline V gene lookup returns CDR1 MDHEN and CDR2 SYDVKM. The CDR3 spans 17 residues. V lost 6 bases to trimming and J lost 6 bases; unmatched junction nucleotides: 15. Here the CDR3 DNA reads TGTGCCAGCAGCCTTACCGCTTACAGGGGGCAGGGTCAGCCCCAGCATTTT. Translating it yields CASSLTAYRGQGQPQHF. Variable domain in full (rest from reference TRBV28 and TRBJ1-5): DVKVTQSSRYLVKRTGEKVFLECVQDMDHENMFWYRQDPGLGLRLIYFSYDVKMKEKGDIPEGYSVSREKKERFSLILESASTNQTSMYLCASSLTAYRGQGQPQHFGDGTRLSIL.

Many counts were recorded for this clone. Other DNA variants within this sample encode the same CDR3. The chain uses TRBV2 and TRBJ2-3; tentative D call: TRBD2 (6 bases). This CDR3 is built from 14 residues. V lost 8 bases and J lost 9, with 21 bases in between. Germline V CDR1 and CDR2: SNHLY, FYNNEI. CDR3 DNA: TGTGCCAGCGCCCCGCGACTAGATGCGGGCACGCAGTATTTT. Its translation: CASAPRLDAGTQYF.

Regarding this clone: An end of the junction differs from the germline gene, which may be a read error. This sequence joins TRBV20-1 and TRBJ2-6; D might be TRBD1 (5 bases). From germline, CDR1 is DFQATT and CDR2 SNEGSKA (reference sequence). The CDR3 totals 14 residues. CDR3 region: CSARYPAGANVLAF. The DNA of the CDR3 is TGCAGTGCTAGATATCCAGCTGGGGCCAACGTCCTGGCTTTC.

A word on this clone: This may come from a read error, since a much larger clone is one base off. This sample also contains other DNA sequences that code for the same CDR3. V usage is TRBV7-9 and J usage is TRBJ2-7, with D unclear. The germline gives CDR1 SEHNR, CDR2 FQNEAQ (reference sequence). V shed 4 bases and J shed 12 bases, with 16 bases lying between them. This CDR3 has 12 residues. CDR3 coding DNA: TGTGCCAGCAGCTCCGAACGAACCTTTAGGTACTTC. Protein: CASSSERTFRYF.

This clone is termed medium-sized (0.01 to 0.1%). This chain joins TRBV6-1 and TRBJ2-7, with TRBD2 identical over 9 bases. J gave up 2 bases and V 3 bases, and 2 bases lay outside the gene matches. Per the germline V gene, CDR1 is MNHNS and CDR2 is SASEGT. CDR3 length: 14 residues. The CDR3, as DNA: TGTGCCAGCAGTGACGCTAGCGGGGCCTACGAGCAGTACTTC. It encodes CASSDASGAYEQYF.

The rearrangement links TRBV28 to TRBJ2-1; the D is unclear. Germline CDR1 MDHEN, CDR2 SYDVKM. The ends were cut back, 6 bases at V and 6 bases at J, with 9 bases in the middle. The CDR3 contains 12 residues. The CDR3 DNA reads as TGTGCCAGCAGCCTTGCCAGCAATGAGCAGTTCTTC. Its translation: CASSLASNEQFF.

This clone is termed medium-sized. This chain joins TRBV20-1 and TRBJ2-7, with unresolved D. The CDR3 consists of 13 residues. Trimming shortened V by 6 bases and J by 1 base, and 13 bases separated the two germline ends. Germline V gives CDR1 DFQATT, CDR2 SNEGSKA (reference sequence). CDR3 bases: TGCAGTGCCCTTAAGGACGGTTCCTACGAGCAGTACTTC. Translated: CSALKDGSYEQYF.

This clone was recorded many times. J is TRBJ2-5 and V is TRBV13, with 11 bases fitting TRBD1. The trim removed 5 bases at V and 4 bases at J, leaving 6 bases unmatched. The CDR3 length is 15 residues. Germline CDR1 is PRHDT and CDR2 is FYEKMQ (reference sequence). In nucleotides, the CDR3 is TGTGCCAGCAGCCAAGGACAGGGGGCGGGAGAGACCCAGTACTTC. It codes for CASSQGQGAGETQYF.

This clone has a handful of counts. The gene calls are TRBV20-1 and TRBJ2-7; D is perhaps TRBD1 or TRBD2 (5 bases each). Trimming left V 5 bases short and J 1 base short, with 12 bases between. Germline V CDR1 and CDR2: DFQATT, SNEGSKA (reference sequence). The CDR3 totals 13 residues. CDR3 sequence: CSAYSGLSYEQYF. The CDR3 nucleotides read TGCAGTGCTTACTCGGGGCTTTCCTACGAGCAGTACTTC.

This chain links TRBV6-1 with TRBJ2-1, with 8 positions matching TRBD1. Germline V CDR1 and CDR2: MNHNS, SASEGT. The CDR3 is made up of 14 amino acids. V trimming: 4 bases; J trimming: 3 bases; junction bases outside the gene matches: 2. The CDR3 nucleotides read TGTGCCAGCAGTGGGACAGGGTACTACAATGAGCAGTTCTTC. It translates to CASSGTGYYNEQFF.

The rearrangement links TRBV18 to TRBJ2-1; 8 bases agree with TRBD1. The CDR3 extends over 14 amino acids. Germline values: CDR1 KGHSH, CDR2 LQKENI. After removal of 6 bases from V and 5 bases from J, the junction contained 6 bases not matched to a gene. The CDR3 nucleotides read TGTGCCAGCTCCCAGGGACAGGTGCACAATGAGCAGTTCTTC. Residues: CASSQGQVHNEQFF. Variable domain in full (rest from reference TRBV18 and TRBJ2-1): NAGVMQNPRHLVRRRGQEARLRCSPMKGHSHVYWYRQLPEEGLKFMVYLQKENIIDESGMPKERFSAEFPKEGPSILRIQQVVRGDSAAYFCASSQGQVHNEQFFGPGTRLTVL.

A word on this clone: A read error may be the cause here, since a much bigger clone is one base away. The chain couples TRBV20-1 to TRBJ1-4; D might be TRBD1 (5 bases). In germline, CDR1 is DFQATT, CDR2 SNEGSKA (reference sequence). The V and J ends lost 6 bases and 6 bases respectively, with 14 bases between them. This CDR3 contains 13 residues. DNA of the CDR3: TGCAGTGCCCCGGGACGCATGGATGAAAAACTGTTTTTT. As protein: CSAPGRMDEKLFF.

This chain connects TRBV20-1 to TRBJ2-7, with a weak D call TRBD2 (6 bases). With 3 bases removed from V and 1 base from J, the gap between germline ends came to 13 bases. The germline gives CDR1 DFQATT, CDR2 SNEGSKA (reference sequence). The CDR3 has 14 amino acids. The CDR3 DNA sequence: TGCAGTGCTAGTGGGGCTAGCGCATCCTACGAGCAGTACTTC. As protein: CSASGASASYEQYF.

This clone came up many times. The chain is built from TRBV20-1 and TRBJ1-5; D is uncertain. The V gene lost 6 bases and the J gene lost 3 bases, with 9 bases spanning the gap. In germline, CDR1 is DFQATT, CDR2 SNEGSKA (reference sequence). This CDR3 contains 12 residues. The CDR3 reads CSAYRPNQPQHF. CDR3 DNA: TGCAGTGCGTACAGACCCAATCAGCCCCAGCATTTT.

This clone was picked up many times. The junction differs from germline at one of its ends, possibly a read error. The CDR3 DNA is TGCGCCAGCAGCAGCGTACTCTACAATGAGCGGTTCTTC. Translating gives CASSSVLYNERFF. The chain links TRBV5-1 to TRBJ2-1; D ambiguous. The CDR3 is 13 amino acids. Germline lookup yields CDR1 SGHRS and CDR2 YFSETQ.

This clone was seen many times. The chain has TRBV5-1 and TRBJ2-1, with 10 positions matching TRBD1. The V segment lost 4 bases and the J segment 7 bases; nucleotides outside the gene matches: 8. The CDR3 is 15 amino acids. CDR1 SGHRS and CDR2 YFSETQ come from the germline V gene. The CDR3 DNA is TGCGCCAGCAGCCCGGGACAGGGGAGGGTAAATGAGCAGTTCTTC. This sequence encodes CASSPGQGRVNEQFF.

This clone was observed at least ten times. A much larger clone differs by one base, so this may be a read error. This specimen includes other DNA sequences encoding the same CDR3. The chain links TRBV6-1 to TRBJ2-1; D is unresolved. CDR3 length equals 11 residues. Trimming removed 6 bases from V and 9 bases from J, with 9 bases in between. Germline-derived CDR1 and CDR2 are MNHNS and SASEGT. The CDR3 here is CASRMVSEQFF. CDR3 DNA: TGTGCCAGCAGGATGGTAAGTGAGCAGTTCTTC.

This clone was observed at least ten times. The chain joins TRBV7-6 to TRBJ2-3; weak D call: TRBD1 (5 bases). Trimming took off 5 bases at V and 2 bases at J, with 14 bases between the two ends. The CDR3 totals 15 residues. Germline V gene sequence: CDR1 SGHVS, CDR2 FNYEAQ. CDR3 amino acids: CASSAAGSTTDTQYF. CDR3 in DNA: TGTGCCAGCAGCGCGGCAGGGTCTACCACAGATACGCAGTATTTT.

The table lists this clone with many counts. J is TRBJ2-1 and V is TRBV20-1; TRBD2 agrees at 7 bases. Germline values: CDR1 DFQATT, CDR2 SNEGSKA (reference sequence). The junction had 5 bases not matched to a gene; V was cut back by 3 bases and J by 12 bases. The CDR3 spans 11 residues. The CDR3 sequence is CSASTSASQFF. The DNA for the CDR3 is TGCAGTGCTAGTACTAGCGCTTCGCAGTTCTTC.

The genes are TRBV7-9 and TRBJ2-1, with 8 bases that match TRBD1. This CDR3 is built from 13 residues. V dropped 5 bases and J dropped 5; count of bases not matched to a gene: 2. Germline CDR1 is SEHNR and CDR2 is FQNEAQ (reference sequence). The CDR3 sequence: CASSLDRDNEQFF. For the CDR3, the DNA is TGTGCCAGCAGCCTGGACAGGGACAATGAGCAGTTCTTC.

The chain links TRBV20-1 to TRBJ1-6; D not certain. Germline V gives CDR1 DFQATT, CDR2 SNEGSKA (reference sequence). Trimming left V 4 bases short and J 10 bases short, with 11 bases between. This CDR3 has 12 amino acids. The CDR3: CSATPGGSPLHF. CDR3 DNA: TGCAGTGCTACCCCCGGTGGGTCACCCCTCCACTTT.

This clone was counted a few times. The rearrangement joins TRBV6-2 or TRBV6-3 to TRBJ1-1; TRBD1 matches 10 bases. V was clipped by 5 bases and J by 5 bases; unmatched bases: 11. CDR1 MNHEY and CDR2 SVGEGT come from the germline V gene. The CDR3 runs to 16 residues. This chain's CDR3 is CASSTDRGLGRTEAFF. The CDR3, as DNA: TGTGCCAGCAGTACAGACAGGGGGCTGGGGAGAACTGAAGCTTTCTTT.

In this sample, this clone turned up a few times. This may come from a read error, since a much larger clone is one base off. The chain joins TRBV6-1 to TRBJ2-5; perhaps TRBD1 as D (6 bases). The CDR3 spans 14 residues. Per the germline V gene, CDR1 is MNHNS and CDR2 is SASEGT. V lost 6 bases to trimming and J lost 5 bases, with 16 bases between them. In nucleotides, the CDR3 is TGTGCCAGCAGCCTGCTGGACAGCAGGGAGACCCAGTACTTC. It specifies CASSLLDSRETQYF.

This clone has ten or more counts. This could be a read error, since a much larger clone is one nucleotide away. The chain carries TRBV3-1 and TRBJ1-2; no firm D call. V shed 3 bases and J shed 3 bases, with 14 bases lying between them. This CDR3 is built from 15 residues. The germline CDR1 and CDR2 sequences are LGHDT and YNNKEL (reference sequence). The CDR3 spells CASSHRDMEDYGYTF. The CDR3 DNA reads TGTGCCAGCAGCCATCGAGACATGGAGGACTATGGCTACACCTTC.

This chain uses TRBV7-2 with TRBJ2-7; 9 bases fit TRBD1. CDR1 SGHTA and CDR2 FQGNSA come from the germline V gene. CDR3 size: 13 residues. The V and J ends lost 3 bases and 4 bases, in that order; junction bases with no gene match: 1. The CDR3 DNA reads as TGTGCCAGCAGCTTCGGGACAGGGTACGAGCAGTACTTC. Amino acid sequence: CASSFGTGYEQYF.